The rows below give T cell receptor beta chains drawn from one sample of a study of cytomegalovirus exposure and HLA in healthy donors. Profiling relied on immunoSEQ multiplex PCR, and the TCRdb table lists in-frame clones only, not all of them. The sample consists of some 180,000 clones, about 80% of them appearing once. Sequencing input: PBMCs. The origin of the receptors is a man between 18 and 35 years old in good health and CMV-seronegative. The CDR3 runs from the conserved cysteine through the conserved F or W. The D gene is left open where the match is weak. Size is omitted from some rows. Given values are once, few, many or a class for expanded clones.

size | J | length | V | D | CDR3 | DNA
NA | TRBJ2-7 | 14 | TRBV27 | TRBD2 | CASSRTSGSYEQYF | TGTGCCAGCAGTAGGACTAGCGGGAGCTACGAGCAGTACTTC
NA | TRBJ2-7 | 13 | TRBV11-2 | NA | CASSLVQDYEQYF | TGTGCCAGCAGCTTAGTACAGGATTACGAGCAGTACTTC
NA | TRBJ2-7 | 13 | TRBV11-2 | TRBD2 | CASSGRAGSEQYF | TGTGCCAGCAGCGGGAGGGCGGGCTCCGAGCAGTACTTC
NA | TRBJ2-3 | 15 | TRBV2 | TRBD1 | CASSSWDSSTDTQYF | TGTGCCAGCAGTTCATGGGACAGTAGCACAGATACGCAGTATTTT
NA | TRBJ2-5 | 17 | TRBV4-3 | TRBD2 | CASSQGTSGGAGETQYF | TGCGCCAGCAGCCAAGGGACTAGCGGGGGGGCCGGTGAGACCCAGTACTTC
once | TRBJ1-1 | 14 | TRBV28 | NA | CASSFAGFNTEAFF | TGTGCCAGCAGTTTTGCCGGGTTTAATACTGAAGCTTTCTTT
NA | TRBJ2-3 | 18 | TRBV7-8 | NA | CASSYLPYRDLDINTQYF | TGTGCCAGCAGCTACCTCCCCTACAGGGACCTAGATATTAATACGCAGTATTTT
NA | TRBJ2-1 | 15 | TRBV7-9 | TRBD1 | CASSSRDRGRDEQFF | TGTGCCAGCAGTTCCCGGGACAGGGGGCGGGATGAGCAGTTCTTC
once | TRBJ1-1 | 15 | TRBV19 | NA | CASSPLHNPNTEAFF | TGTGCCAGTAGCCCTTTACACAATCCGAACACTGAAGCTTTCTTT
NA | TRBJ2-7 | 14 | TRBV7-2 | NA | CASSSSVNSYEQYF | TGTGCCAGCAGCTCTAGCGTGAACTCCTACGAGCAGTACTTC
few | TRBJ1-1 | 14 | TRBV11-2 | NA | CASSSTVMNTEAFF | TGTGCCAGCAGCTCCACAGTGATGAACACTGAAGCTTTCTTT
once | TRBJ2-5 | 13 | TRBV28 | NA | CASNSNPLVIQYF | TGTGCCAGCAATTCCAACCCATTAGTCATCCAGTACTTC
NA | TRBJ2-3 | 15 | TRBV29-1 | TRBD2 | CSVFGSGTFTDTQYF | TGCAGCGTCTTTGGTAGCGGGACTTTCACAGATACGCAGTATTTT
few | TRBJ1-4 | 16 | TRBV5-1 | NA | CASSMGTVRGNEKLFF | TGCGCCAGCAGCATGGGAACGGTTAGGGGGAATGAAAAACTGTTTTTT
NA | TRBJ2-1 | 15 | TRBV14 | TRBD2 | CASRPQHTSGSEQFF | TGTGCCAGCAGACCCCAACATACTAGCGGGAGTGAGCAGTTCTTC
NA | TRBJ2-4 | 15 | TRBV25-1 | NA | CASSDPGLAKNIQYF | TGTGCCAGCAGTGACCCAGGGTTAGCCAAAAACATTCAGTACTTC
NA | TRBJ2-2 | 18 | TRBV25-1 | TRBD2 | CASSELASGRATAGELFF | TGTGCCAGCAGTGAATTGGCTAGCGGGAGGGCGACGGCCGGGGAGCTGTTTTTT
NA | TRBJ1-4 | 17 | TRBV21-1 | NA | CASSNRDRGLVREKLFF | TGTGCCAGCAGCAACCGGGACAGGGGGCTTGTTCGCGAAAAACTGTTTTTT
NA | TRBJ2-5 | 16 | TRBV5-5 | TRBD2 | CASSTLAGGTQETQYF | TGTGCCAGCAGCACTCTAGCGGGAGGCACACAAGAGACCCAGTACTTC
NA | TRBJ2-7 | 15 | TRBV7-9 | NA | CASSPSGFLSYEQYF | TGTGCCAGCAGCCCGTCGGGGTTCCTTTCCTACGAGCAGTACTTC
NA | TRBJ2-7 | 16 | TRBV4-3 | NA | CASSQGHGLSSYEQYF | TGCGCCAGCAGCCAAGGTCATGGGCTGTCCTCCTACGAGCAGTACTTC
NA | TRBJ1-6 | 15 | TRBV9 | NA | CASSVDRQDNSPLHF | TGTGCCAGCAGCGTAGATAGGCAGGATAATTCACCCCTCCACTTT
NA | TRBJ2-3 | 15 | TRBV9 | NA | CASSVRGGHTDTQYF | TGTGCCAGCAGCGTTAGAGGGGGACACACAGATACGCAGTATTTT
NA | TRBJ2-7 | 18 | TRBV7-2 | TRBD1 | CASSFKRTGPVNRGEQYF | TGTGCCAGCAGCTTCAAGAGGACAGGACCAGTAAACAGGGGGGAGCAGTACTTC
NA | TRBJ1-1 | 18 | TRBV7-2 | TRBD1 | CASSTRTGGPLMNTEAFF | TGTGCCAGCAGCACCCGGACAGGGGGGCCCCTTATGAACACTGAAGCTTTCTTT
NA | TRBJ2-7 | 12 | TRBV29-1 | NA | CSVLNRAYEQYF | TGCAGCGTTCTTAACCGCGCCTACGAGCAGTACTTC
NA | TRBJ1-2 | 15 | TRBV5-4 | TRBD1 | CASSSPRTGGVGYTF | TGTGCCAGCAGCTCACCTAGGACAGGGGGCGTAGGCTACACCTTC
once | TRBJ1-6 | 15 | TRBV5-8 | NA | CASSFRYTRGSPLHF | TGTGCCAGCAGCTTCCGGTATACGCGGGGTTCACCCCTCCACTTT
NA | TRBJ2-7 | 14 | TRBV10-3 | TRBD1 | CAISEAGPGGEQYF | TGTGCCATCAGTGAGGCGGGCCCAGGGGGCGAGCAGTACTTC
NA | TRBJ2-1 | 12 | TRBV11-3 | NA | CASSFWAGEQFF | TGTGCCAGCAGCTTTTGGGCCGGCGAGCAGTTCTTC
NA | TRBJ2-5 | 17 | TRBV28 | TRBD2 | CASSVPSGHVFEETQYF | TGTGCCAGCAGTGTTCCTAGCGGGCATGTCTTCGAAGAGACCCAGTACTTC
NA | TRBJ2-1 | 12 | TRBV2 | NA | CASSMGLFEQFF | TGTGCCAGCAGTATGGGACTTTTTGAGCAGTTCTTC
once | TRBJ2-1 | 15 | TRBV5-1 | TRBD2 | CASSLAGGGHNEQFF | TGCGCCAGCAGCTTGGCTGGGGGGGGTCACAATGAGCAGTTCTTC
NA | TRBJ1-5 | 15 | TRBV7-6 | TRBD1 | CASSLNRGDNQPQHF | TGTGCCAGCAGCTTAAACAGGGGGGACAATCAGCCCCAGCATTTT
NA | TRBJ2-1 | 16 | TRBV4-2 | NA | CASSQDWGVGNNEQFF | TGTGCCAGCAGCCAAGACTGGGGAGTCGGGAACAATGAGCAGTTCTTC
NA | TRBJ2-5 | 13 | TRBV9 | NA | CASSEGDWQAQYF | TGTGCCAGCAGCGAGGGAGACTGGCAGGCCCAGTACTTC
NA | TRBJ2-2 | 15 | TRBV27 | TRBD2 | CASSLSGGGTGELFF | TGTGCCAGCAGTCTTAGCGGGGGTGGCACCGGGGAGCTGTTTTTT
NA | TRBJ1-1 | 14 | TRBV2 | NA | CASRREGVGTEAFF | TGTGCCAGCAGACGGGAGGGGGTAGGGACTGAAGCTTTCTTT
NA | TRBJ1-6 | 13 | TRBV6-1 | NA | CASSADAGSPLHF | TGTGCCAGCAGCGCTGATGCGGGTTCACCCCTCCACTTT
NA | TRBJ2-5 | 15 | TRBV5-1 | TRBD1 | CASSLPGTGLETQYF | TGCGCCAGCAGCTTGCCCGGGACAGGGTTAGAGACCCAGTACTTC
NA | TRBJ1-6 | 15 | TRBV9 | NA | CASSSTGGYNSPLHF | TGTGCCAGCAGCTCCACGGGGGGCTATAATTCACCCCTCCACTTT
NA | TRBJ1-2 | 14 | TRBV6-6 | TRBD1 | CASRGQGVRDGYTF | TGTGCCAGCAGGGGACAGGGGGTTCGGGATGGCTACACCTTC
NA | TRBJ1-2 | 13 | TRBV27 | NA | CASSPLTGYGYTF | TGTGCCAGCAGTCCCCTCACAGGGTATGGCTACACCTTC